Listed below are T cell receptor beta chains from one sample, sequenced in a study of T cells in Graves' hyperthyroidism and ophthalmopathy. One entry per CDR3 protein, called by TCRdb with MiXCR from the multiplex PCR reads. The sample lists about 640,000 distinct CDR3 sequences, roughly 14% occurring once. Sequenced sample: blood. All receptors derive from a woman between 50 and 59 years old with Graves' ophthalmopathy. Each CDR3 is given with its conserved first and last residue. Fields, in order: V gene, J gene, clone size, D gene, CDR3 DNA, CDR3 protein. D genes are given only for firm matches. Clone size is stated in some rows and not others, as once, few, many or a class when expanded.

v_gene: TRBV4-3
j_gene: TRBJ2-2
abundance: few
d_gene: .
CDR3nt: TGCGCCAGCAGCCAACCCGGGGCAGGGAGGAACACCGGGGAGCTGTTTTTT
CDR3aa: CASSQPGAGRNTGELFF

v_gene: TRBV29-1
j_gene: TRBJ1-1
abundance: few
d_gene: .
CDR3nt: TGCAGCGTTGTGGAAACTGAAGCTTTCTTT
CDR3aa: CSVVETEAFF

v_gene: TRBV19
j_gene: TRBJ1-5
abundance: few
d_gene: TRBD1
CDR3nt: TGTGCCAGTAGTACCGGACAGGGCGGCCAGCCCCAGCATTTT
CDR3aa: CASSTGQGGQPQHF

v_gene: TRBV12-3/TRBV12-4
j_gene: TRBJ2-7
abundance: many
d_gene: .
CDR3nt: TGTGCCAGCAGTTTTTACGGGGGTGGAGACTACGAGCAGTACTTC
CDR3aa: CASSFYGGGDYEQYF

v_gene: TRBV4-1
j_gene: TRBJ2-7
abundance: many
d_gene: .
CDR3nt: TGCGCCAGCAGCCAATTCCTAGACCGGCCCTACGAGCAGTACTTC
CDR3aa: CASSQFLDRPYEQYF

v_gene: TRBV28
j_gene: TRBJ1-4
abundance: many
d_gene: .
CDR3nt: TGTGCCAGCAGGGGGACGGACGCAACTAATGAAAAACTGTTTTTT
CDR3aa: CASRGTDATNEKLFF

v_gene: TRBV9
j_gene: TRBJ1-2
abundance: .
d_gene: .
CDR3nt: TGTGCCAGCAGCCCGAATCTGAACGTCCATGGCTACACCTTC
CDR3aa: CASSPNLNVHGYTF

v_gene: TRBV20-1
j_gene: TRBJ2-3
abundance: many
d_gene: TRBD2
CDR3nt: TGCAGTGCTAGATCGGGACTAGCGGGAGCAGATACGCAGTATTTT
CDR3aa: CSARSGLAGADTQYF

v_gene: TRBV30
j_gene: TRBJ2-1
abundance: few
d_gene: .
CDR3nt: TGTGCCTGGAGTGTAATATCCGGGAGAAATGAGCAGTTCTTC
CDR3aa: CAWSVISGRNEQFF

v_gene: TRBV12-3/TRBV12-4
j_gene: TRBJ2-1
abundance: many
d_gene: .
CDR3nt: TGTGCCAGCATTCGACAAATAGCAGACAGGTCCTACAATGAGCAGTTCTTC
CDR3aa: CASIRQIADRSYNEQFF

v_gene: TRBV5-5
j_gene: TRBJ2-7
abundance: .
d_gene: TRBD1
CDR3nt: TGTGCCAGCAGCACAACTAGGGACAGGGGCTCCTACGAGCAGTACTTC
CDR3aa: CASSTTRDRGSYEQYF

v_gene: TRBV6-4
j_gene: TRBJ1-1
abundance: .
d_gene: .
CDR3nt: TGTGCCAGCAGTGACCGGGGGGCGTTCACTGAAGCTTTCTTT
CDR3aa: CASSDRGAFTEAFF

v_gene: TRBV4-3
j_gene: TRBJ2-2
abundance: few
d_gene: .
CDR3nt: TGCGCCAGCAGCCGGGGGACCCGGGGCACCGGGGAGCTGTTTTTT
CDR3aa: CASSRGTRGTGELFF

v_gene: TRBV27
j_gene: TRBJ2-7
abundance: many
d_gene: TRBD1
CDR3nt: TGTGCCAGCAGTCCATGGACAGGGCTGGGGTACGAGCAGTACTTC
CDR3aa: CASSPWTGLGYEQYF

v_gene: TRBV6-2/TRBV6-3
j_gene: TRBJ2-4
abundance: many
d_gene: TRBD1
CDR3nt: TGTGCCAGCAGTTACGCGATTGGACAGGGCAGAGCCAAAAACATTCAGTACTTC
CDR3aa: CASSYAIGQGRAKNIQYF

v_gene: TRBV5-1
j_gene: TRBJ1-2
abundance: .
d_gene: .
CDR3nt: TGCGCCAGCAGCTTGGTAGGGAAGGACAGCTATGGCTACACCTTC
CDR3aa: CASSLVGKDSYGYTF

v_gene: TRBV20-1
j_gene: TRBJ2-4
abundance: many
d_gene: .
CDR3nt: TGCAGTGCTAGATCCCCCCACGGAGCGGATCCGGCCAAAAACATTCAGTACTTC
CDR3aa: CSARSPHGADPAKNIQYF

v_gene: TRBV5-6
j_gene: TRBJ1-1
abundance: many
d_gene: .
CDR3nt: TGTGCCAGCAGCTTGGCCACAGGGAATCATATGAACACTGAAGCTTTCTTT
CDR3aa: CASSLATGNHMNTEAFF

v_gene: TRBV5-1
j_gene: TRBJ2-7
abundance: .
d_gene: TRBD1
CDR3nt: TGCGCCAGCAGCTTGGACAGGGGGCCTGGCTACGAGCAGTACTTC
CDR3aa: CASSLDRGPGYEQYF

v_gene: TRBV6-2/TRBV6-3
j_gene: TRBJ2-2
abundance: many
d_gene: TRBD2
CDR3nt: TGTGCCAGCAGTACCCTAGCGGGACGCACCGGGGAGCTGTTTTTT
CDR3aa: CASSTLAGRTGELFF

v_gene: TRBV6-1
j_gene: TRBJ2-1
abundance: .
d_gene: .
CDR3nt: TGTGCCAGCAGTAGAAAGCCCTACCCCCCCCAGTTCTTC
CDR3aa: CASSRKPYPPQFF

v_gene: TRBV29-1
j_gene: TRBJ2-1
abundance: many
d_gene: TRBD2
CDR3nt: TGCAGCGTCGAAGGACTAGCGGGAGGAACATACAATGAGCAGTTCTTC
CDR3aa: CSVEGLAGGTYNEQFF

v_gene: TRBV7-2
j_gene: TRBJ1-5
abundance: many
d_gene: .
CDR3nt: TGTGCCAGCAGCTTAGGAACCAATATTCGAGCCCAGCATTTT
CDR3aa: CASSLGTNIRAQHF

v_gene: TRBV30
j_gene: TRBJ1-2
abundance: .
d_gene: .
CDR3nt: TGTGCCTGGAATCCGGCAGGCTATGGCTACACCTTC
CDR3aa: CAWNPAGYGYTF

v_gene: TRBV5-1
j_gene: TRBJ2-5
abundance: many
d_gene: .
CDR3nt: TGCGCCAGCAGCTCAAAACAGGGGCGGAGGGTGGAGACCCAGTACTTC
CDR3aa: CASSSKQGRRVETQYF

v_gene: TRBV14
j_gene: TRBJ2-1
abundance: many
d_gene: .
CDR3nt: TGTGCCAGCAACCCGGGACTGCACTACAATGAGCAGTTCTTC
CDR3aa: CASNPGLHYNEQFF

v_gene: TRBV11-2
j_gene: TRBJ1-3
abundance: once
d_gene: .
CDR3nt: TGTGCCAGCAGCTTGTATTCCTCTGGAAACACCACATATTTT
CDR3aa: CASSLYSSGNTTYF

v_gene: TRBV18
j_gene: TRBJ1-3
abundance: many
d_gene: .
CDR3nt: TGTGCCAGCTCACCAGAGATATTATCTGGAAACACCATATATTTT
CDR3aa: CASSPEILSGNTIYF

v_gene: TRBV6-2/TRBV6-3
j_gene: TRBJ1-5
abundance: many
d_gene: .
CDR3nt: TGTGCCAGCAGTTCGACGCCGTACGGGCGGACAAGTAATCAGCCCCAGCATTTT
CDR3aa: CASSSTPYGRTSNQPQHF

v_gene: TRBV11-1
j_gene: TRBJ2-7
abundance: many
d_gene: .
CDR3nt: TGTGCCAGCAGCCCGAGGTCCGGACAGACCTACGAGCAGTACTTC
CDR3aa: CASSPRSGQTYEQYF

v_gene: TRBV6-1
j_gene: TRBJ1-4
abundance: .
d_gene: .
CDR3nt: TGTGCCAGCAGTGACTCTCCGGACAGAGGATTGACAACTAATGAAAAACTGTTTTTT
CDR3aa: CASSDSPDRGLTTNEKLFF

v_gene: TRBV4-1
j_gene: TRBJ2-1
abundance: few
d_gene: TRBD1
CDR3nt: TGCGCCAGCAGCCAACGTATACCGGGACAGGTGAACTACAATGAGCAGTTCTTC
CDR3aa: CASSQRIPGQVNYNEQFF

v_gene: TRBV7-6
j_gene: TRBJ1-6
abundance: many
d_gene: TRBD1
CDR3nt: TGTGCCAGCAGCTACGGACAGGTCCAGCTAAATTCACCCCTCCACTTT
CDR3aa: CASSYGQVQLNSPLHF

v_gene: TRBV20-1
j_gene: TRBJ1-2
abundance: few
d_gene: .
CDR3nt: TGCAGTGCTAATGGTCGGGATAACTATGGCTACACCTTC
CDR3aa: CSANGRDNYGYTF

v_gene: TRBV12-3/TRBV12-4
j_gene: TRBJ1-2
abundance: .
d_gene: TRBD1
CDR3nt: TGTGCCAGCAGTGGGGACAGAACCAACTATGGCTGCACCTTC
CDR3aa: CASSGDRTNYGCTF

v_gene: TRBV27
j_gene: TRBJ1-6
abundance: few
d_gene: .
CDR3nt: TGTGCCAGCAGTCTACGGACGGTCCTGGTGAGCTCCTATAATTCACCCCTCCACTTT
CDR3aa: CASSLRTVLVSSYNSPLHF

v_gene: TRBV7-2
j_gene: TRBJ2-5
abundance: many
d_gene: TRBD2
CDR3nt: TGTGCCAGCAGACTGACTAGCGGGAGGGTGGAGACCCAGTACTTC
CDR3aa: CASRLTSGRVETQYF

v_gene: TRBV20-1
j_gene: TRBJ2-5
abundance: many
d_gene: .
CDR3nt: TGCAGTGCTAGAGGTAACCCGGGGGTCCAAGAGACCCAGTACTTC
CDR3aa: CSARGNPGVQETQYF

v_gene: TRBV28
j_gene: TRBJ2-7
abundance: few
d_gene: .
CDR3nt: TGTGCCAGCAGTATGACAGGCTACGAGCAGTACTTC
CDR3aa: CASSMTGYEQYF

v_gene: TRBV29-1
j_gene: TRBJ1-5
abundance: many
d_gene: .
CDR3nt: TGCAGCGTCCACTCCCGCCTGAGCCCCCACGACCGTAGCAATCAGCCCCAGCATTTT
CDR3aa: CSVHSRLSPHDRSNQPQHF

v_gene: TRBV18
j_gene: TRBJ2-1
abundance: many
d_gene: .
CDR3nt: TGTGCCAGCTCACCGACTATCTACAATGAGCAGTTCTTC
CDR3aa: CASSPTIYNEQFF

v_gene: TRBV5-6
j_gene: TRBJ2-5
abundance: many
d_gene: .
CDR3nt: TGTGCCAGCAGCCGCGAGTGGGGGACCTTGGAGACCCAGTACTTC
CDR3aa: CASSREWGTLETQYF

v_gene: TRBV20-1
j_gene: TRBJ2-7
abundance: few
d_gene: .
CDR3nt: TGCAGTGCTAGCTTTACTAGTTCCTACGAGCAGTACTTC
CDR3aa: CSASFTSSYEQYF

v_gene: TRBV14
j_gene: TRBJ1-2
abundance: many
d_gene: .
CDR3nt: TGTGCCAGCAGCCAATTATGGGGCTATGGCTACACCTTC
CDR3aa: CASSQLWGYGYTF

v_gene: TRBV20-1
j_gene: TRBJ2-3
abundance: .
d_gene: TRBD2
CDR3nt: TGCAGTGCCACTAGCGGGAGTTGGGGCGGGGGCACAGATACGCAGTATTTT
CDR3aa: CSATSGSWGGGTDTQYF

v_gene: TRBV30
j_gene: TRBJ1-1
abundance: many
d_gene: .
CDR3nt: TGTGCCTGGAGTTTGGACTCGAACACTGAAGCTTTCTTT
CDR3aa: CAWSLDSNTEAFF